This T cell receptor (beta chain) appears in the sequencing data of a study of blood T cell repertoires in COVID-19 (dated by TCRdb to about 2020). At the level of the whole study: The collaborator samples originated in the United States, Italy and Spain and spanned the acute and convalescent phases of COVID-19. Samples were obtained from the ongoing ImmuneRACE study (first 160 participants) and from over 1,000 subjects provided by 6 global collaborators. The repertoires were released in a freely available public database intended as a resource for research on the immune response to SARS-CoV-2. HLA class I and class II types, where available, came from metadata supplied by the sample provider rather than from assay-based typing. The material from the prospective study consisted of cDNA or gDNA derived from T cells, B-cell-depleted T cells, or PBMCs. Deeply sampled blood TCRbeta repertoires from subjects exposed to, actively infected with, or recovered from COVID-19 were included in the dataset. The sample metadata nearly always contained a de-identified subject ID, COVID-19 status, age in years and sex.

Points on this clone: The specificity of this receptor is unknown. There are no base qualities to consult, and no much larger clone falls within one base.

TCRbeta CDR3 regions were amplified from genomic DNA using the immunoSEQ Assay, a bias-controlled multiplex PCR. Turning to the authors' computational methods: Nucleated cell counts per sample were estimated from amplification of reference gene primers within the assay. To quantify the absolute abundance of each unique TCRbeta CDR3 rearrangement, sequence reads were collapsed and filtered. For each sample, productive Simpson clonality was calculated as the square root of Simpson's diversity index over productive rearrangements. Held by TCRdb, this immuneACCESS table contains in-frame sequences only and omits some clones. Under half of the omission traces to an unresolved V gene where checked; the cause of the rest is unknown. From that table come the V and J calls and clone size; the DNA was used to work out D and trimming. This sample gives approximately 400,000 clones in total; roughly 80% of them show up just once. The ten largest clones add up to about 5.4% of the sample.

CDR1 and CDR2 are drawn from the germline V gene: SGDLS, YYNGEE. V sheds 4 bases and J sheds 3 bases, leaving 20 bases between their ends. Including cysteine and phenylalanine, the CDR3 has 17 amino acids. The sequence is cut down to CDR3 DNA, 51 bases in frame from base 1. What the authors observed across the whole study: The quantity of clinical and demographic metadata differed by source and by participant and was supplied without curation.

Participants in the prospective study were enrolled through a virtual design, were aged roughly 18 to 90 years, and lived in 24 United States geographic areas. In the prospective study, participants were assigned to cohorts based on the clinical history participants reported in a screening survey and a study questionnaire. For ImmuneRACE Cohort 3, a participant was defined as recovered based on two consecutive negative NP/OP PCR tests, clearance by a healthcare professional, or resolution of symptoms. Mobile phlebotomists in the prospective study collected whole blood, serum and a nasopharyngeal or oropharyngeal swab from every participant. Prospective study participants could optionally give additional blood draws and questionnaires over an approximately two-month period. Before DNA extraction, blood samples from the prospective study were shipped at room temperature or frozen.

The source of this sequence is a woman aged 50 to 60 who had recovered from COVID-19. In this chain, TRBV9 is recombined with TRBJ1-3; TRBD1 could be the D gene, as 5 bases match. The sequenced material came from PBMCs or T cells enriched from blood (not recorded which). The bases are TGTGCCAGCAGCCCCCTCCCTCAGGGCGGACGTGGAAACACCATATATTTT. The translation is CASSPLPQGGRGNTIYF. With all but the CDR3 taken from the reference TRBV9 and TRBJ1-3 genes, the full variable domain is: DSGVTQTPKHLITATGQRVTLRCSPRSGDLSVYWYQQSLDQGLQFLIQYYNGEERAKGNILERFSAQQFPDLHSELNLSSLELGDSALYFCASSPLPQGGRGNTIYFGEGSWLTVV.